Listed here is a single T cell receptor beta chain. What it recognizes is unknown. Donors had nominal health at sampling but likely had unrecorded immune exposures. The entry originates in a study of cytomegalovirus exposure and HLA in healthy donors. Study observations and caveats: Later on, an analysis showed TCR association rates differing by HLA locus, with DRB1 the most and HLA-C the fewest.

PCR amplification relied on 60 Vbeta primers (plus 13 Jbeta primers). Sequencing was performed with immunoSEQ multiplex PCR; in TCRdb, only in-frame clones are kept and a portion is missing. Seen here are 200,000 to 250,000 clones, roughly 80% observed once, and the top ten hold 2.5% to 3%. Looked up from germline, CDR1 is SQVTM and CDR2 is ANQGSEA. With 5 bases removed from V and 6 bases from J, the gap between germline ends came to 21 bases. This CDR3 comprises 15 residues. The source of this sequence is a man in his thirties or forties in good health and CMV-seronegative. Sequencing was done on a sample of PBMCs. This sequence joins TRBV29-1 and TRBJ2-3; D is possibly TRBD2 (6 bases). In DNA form, the CDR3 reads TGCAGCGTTCTTAGGGGACTTAGCCGCGGGGATACGCAGTATTTT. Translated, it gives CSVLRGLSRGDTQYF.